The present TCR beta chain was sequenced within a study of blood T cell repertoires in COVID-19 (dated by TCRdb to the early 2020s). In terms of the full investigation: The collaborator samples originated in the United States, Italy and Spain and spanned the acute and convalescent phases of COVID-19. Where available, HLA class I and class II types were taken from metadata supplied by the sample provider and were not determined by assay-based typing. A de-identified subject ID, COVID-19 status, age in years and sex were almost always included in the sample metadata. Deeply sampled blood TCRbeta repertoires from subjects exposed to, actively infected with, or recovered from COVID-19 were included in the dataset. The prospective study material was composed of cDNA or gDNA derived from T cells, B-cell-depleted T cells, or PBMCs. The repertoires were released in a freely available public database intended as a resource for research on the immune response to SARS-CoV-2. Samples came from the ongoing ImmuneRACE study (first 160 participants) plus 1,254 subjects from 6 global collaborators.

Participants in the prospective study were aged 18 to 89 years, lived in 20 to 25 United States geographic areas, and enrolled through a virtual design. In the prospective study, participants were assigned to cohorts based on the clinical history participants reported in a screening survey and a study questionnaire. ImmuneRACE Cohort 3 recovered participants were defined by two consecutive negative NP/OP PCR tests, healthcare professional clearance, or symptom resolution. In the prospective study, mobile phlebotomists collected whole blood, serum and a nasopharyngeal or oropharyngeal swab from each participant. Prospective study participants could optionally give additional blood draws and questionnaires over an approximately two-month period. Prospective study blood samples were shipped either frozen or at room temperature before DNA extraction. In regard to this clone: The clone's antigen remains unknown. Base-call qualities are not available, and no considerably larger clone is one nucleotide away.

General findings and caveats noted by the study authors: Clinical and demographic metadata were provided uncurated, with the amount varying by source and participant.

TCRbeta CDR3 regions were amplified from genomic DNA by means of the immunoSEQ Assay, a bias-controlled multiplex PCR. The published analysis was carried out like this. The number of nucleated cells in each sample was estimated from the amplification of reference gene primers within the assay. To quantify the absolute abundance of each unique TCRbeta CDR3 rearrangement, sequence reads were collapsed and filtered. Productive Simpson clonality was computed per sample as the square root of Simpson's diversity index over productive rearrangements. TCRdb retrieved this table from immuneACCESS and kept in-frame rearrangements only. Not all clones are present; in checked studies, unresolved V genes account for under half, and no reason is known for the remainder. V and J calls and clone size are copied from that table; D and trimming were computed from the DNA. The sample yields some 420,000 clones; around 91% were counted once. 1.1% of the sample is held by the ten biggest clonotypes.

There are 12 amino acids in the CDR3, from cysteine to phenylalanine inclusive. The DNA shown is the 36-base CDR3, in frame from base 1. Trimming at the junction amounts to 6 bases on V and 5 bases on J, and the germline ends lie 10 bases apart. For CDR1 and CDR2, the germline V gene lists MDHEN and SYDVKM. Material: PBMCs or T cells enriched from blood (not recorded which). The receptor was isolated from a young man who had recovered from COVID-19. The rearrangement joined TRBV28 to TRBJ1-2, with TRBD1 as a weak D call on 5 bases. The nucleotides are TGTGCCAGCAGCATGGGGGGGTATGGCTACACCTTC. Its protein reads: CASSMGGYGYTF.